This entry lists 29 T cell receptor beta chains sequenced from one sample in a study of blood T cell repertoires in COVID-19. TCRdb's copy holds only in-frame clones and misses some; the assay was immunoSEQ multiplex PCR. The table lists fewer than 350,000 clones, 85% of them singletons, with 1.5% to 2% in the top ten. The sample taken for sequencing was PBMCs or T cells enriched from blood (not recorded which). All receptors derive from a woman in her 30s who had been exposed to COVID-19.

This chain links TRBV28 with TRBJ1-2; TRBD1 is a possible D gene (5 bases). This CDR3 contains 14 residues. Trimming left V 1 base short and J 5 bases short, with 11 bases between. Germline CDR1 is MDHEN and CDR2 is SYDVKM. CDR3 in DNA: TGTGCCAGCAGTTTATCCCAGGGTCCGTATGGCTACACCTTC. It encodes CASSLSQGPYGYTF.

Remarks on this clone: One end of the junction fails to match germline, which may point to a read error. CDR3 in amino acids: CASGQRGITDTQYF. The CDR3 bases are TGTGCCAGCGGCCAGCGGGGGATCACAGATACGCAGTATTTT. This chain joins TRBV3-1 (or the pseudogene TRBV3-2) and TRBJ2-3; 8 bases are a match to TRBD2. Per germline, CDR1 LGHDT and CDR2 YNNKEL (reference sequence). This CDR3 contains 14 residues.

The rearrangement uses TRBV28 and TRBJ2-7, with 9 bases aligning to TRBD1. CDR1 and CDR2 from the germline V gene are MDHEN and SYDVKM. The CDR3 spans 15 residues. Trimming took 6 bases from V and 1 from J; bases not matched to a gene: 7. The CDR3 loop is CASREGTGPSYEQYF. CDR3 DNA sequence: TGTGCCAGCAGGGAAGGGACAGGGCCATCCTACGAGCAGTACTTC.

Only a few counts were recorded for this clone. This specimen includes other DNA sequences encoding the same CDR3. The gene calls are TRBV7-9 and TRBJ1-1, with 8 bases that match TRBD1. The V gene's germline CDR1 is SEHNR and CDR2 FQNEAQ (reference sequence). The CDR3 runs 15 residues. V shed 1 base and J 8 bases; nucleotides not matched to a gene: 9. CDR3 region: CASSLVGTGGTEAFF. Written as DNA, the CDR3 is TGTGCCAGCAGCTTAGTAGGGACAGGAGGTACGGAAGCTTTCTTT. Filled out from reference TRBV7-9 and TRBJ1-1, the complete variable domain reads DTGVSQNPRHKITKRGQNVTFRCDPISEHNRLYWYRQTLGQGPEFLTYFQNEAQLEKSRLLSDRFSAERPKGSFSTLEIQRTEQGDSAMYLCASSLVGTGGTEAFFGQGTRLTVV.

The chain employs TRBV6-6 and TRBJ2-3; D call uncertain. Trimming shortened V by 5 bases and J by 4 bases, and 7 bases separated the two germline ends. This CDR3 comprises 12 residues. Germline V lookup: CDR1 MNHNY, CDR2 SVGAGI (reference sequence). CDR3 DNA: TGTGCCAGCAGTGCGTCCGCAGATACGCAGTATTTT. Translated: CASSASADTQYF.

The gene calls are TRBV30 and TRBJ2-1; TRBD2 matches at 10 bases. This CDR3 comprises 16 residues. V gave up 0 bases and J gave up 8 bases; unmatched junction bases: 10. The V gene's germline CDR1 is GTSNPN and CDR2 SVGIG (reference sequence). CDR3: CAWSVGLLAGRDEQFF. The CDR3 coding sequence is TGTGCCTGGAGTGTAGGGCTACTAGCGGGGAGGGATGAGCAGTTCTTC.

The chain recombines TRBV5-1 with TRBJ1-6, with 8 bases that match TRBD1. Germline trimming cut 3 bases from V and 10 bases from J; bases unmatched to any gene: 3. From germline, CDR1 is SGHRS and CDR2 YFSETQ. This CDR3 contains 13 residues. CDR3 in amino acids: CASSSDRVSPLHF. CDR3 in DNA: TGCGCCAGCAGCTCGGACAGGGTCTCACCCCTCCACTTT.

This clone appeared a few times. This chain joins TRBV19 and TRBJ1-5; D gene uncertain. The germline CDR1 and CDR2 sequences are LNHDA and SQIVND (reference sequence). The CDR3 contains 12 residues. V was cut by 1 base and J by 6 bases, with 4 bases left in between. The CDR3 spells CASSIGVQPQHF. The CDR3 coding sequence is TGTGCCAGTAGTATAGGAGTTCAGCCCCAGCATTTT.

The CDR3 region is CASSLAGYQETQYF. The DNA of the CDR3 is TGTGCCAGCAGTTTAGCAGGTTATCAAGAGACCCAGTACTTC. V usage is TRBV28 and J usage is TRBJ2-5, with D hard to call. Germline values: CDR1 MDHEN, CDR2 SYDVKM. This CDR3 is built from 14 residues. Between the trimmed V and J ends, which lost 2 bases and 2 bases, there was a span of 9 bases.

The chain joins TRBV18 to TRBJ1-2, with TRBD1 matching 7 bases. The CDR3 has 15 amino acids. CDR1 is KGHSH and CDR2 is LQKENI in the germline V gene. The J segment lost 0 bases and the V segment lost 4 bases, leaving 5 bases of the junction unmatched. The CDR3 sequence: CASSRDSSSNYGYTF. The CDR3 DNA follows: TGTGCCAGCTCACGGGACAGCTCTTCTAACTATGGCTACACCTTC. Looking up the rest from reference TRBV18 and TRBJ1-2 gives the full variable domain: NAGVMQNPRHLVRRRGQEARLRCSPMKGHSHVYWYRQLPEEGLKFMVYLQKENIIDESGMPKERFSAEFPKEGPSILRIQQVVRGDSAAYFCASSRDSSSNYGYTFGSGTRLTVV.

In this sample, this clone turned up once. The DNA is omitted, as the CDR3 cannot be located on it reliably, and the CDR3 follows TCRdb's listing. The J gene is TRBJ2-3, the V gene TRBV27; TRBD1 was called by the table and not checked on the DNA. In germline, CDR1 is MNHEY, CDR2 SMNVEV (reference sequence). With termini counted, the CDR3 has 14 amino acids. The CDR3 here is CASSLFLSGDTQYF.

This chain connects TRBV28 to TRBJ2-7, with TRBD1 matching over 10 bases. V was clipped by 2 bases and J by 7 bases; unmatched bases: 23. Germline CDR1 is MDHEN and CDR2 is SYDVKM. The CDR3 runs to 20 residues. In DNA form, the CDR3 reads TGTGCCAGCAGTTTAAAACCGGGGACAGGGGCTAATCTCTACGATAAAGAGCAGTACTTC. Amino acids: CASSLKPGTGANLYDKEQYF.

The sample holds many counts of this clone. The chain uses TRBV21-1 and TRBJ1-2; TRBD1 is the table's D call, not checked against the DNA. TRBV21-1 is reported as a pseudogene. CDR3 length: 17 amino acids. CDR3 amino acids: CASSKGSEEDSNYGYTF. The CDR3 DNA follows: TGTGCCAGCAGCAAAGGGAGTGAAGAGGACAGTAACTATGGCTACACCTTC.

CDR3 amino acids: CASSKYRGLGETQYF. The DNA of the CDR3 is TGTGCCAGCAGCAAGTACAGGGGGCTAGGGGAGACCCAGTACTTC. The chain carries TRBV21-1 and TRBJ2-5; the DNA was not used to check the table's D call, TRBD1. TRBV21-1 is a pseudogene locus. The length of the CDR3 is 15 residues.

V gene TRBV10-3 combines with J gene TRBJ2-1; D is possibly TRBD1 (6 bases). Trimming removed 0 bases from V and 12 bases from J, with 9 bases in between. The CDR3 totals 12 residues. CDR1 is ENHRY and CDR2 is SYGVKD in the germline V gene. This CDR3 reads CAISESTGWQFF. The CDR3 coding sequence is TGTGCCATCAGTGAGTCGACAGGTTGGCAGTTCTTC.

The chain joins TRBV7-9 to TRBJ2-5; 13 nucleotides align to TRBD2. Germline values: CDR1 SEHNR, CDR2 FQNEAQ (reference sequence). The J segment lost 5 bases and the V segment lost 2 bases, leaving 14 bases of the junction unmatched. The CDR3 covers 19 residues. Here the CDR3 DNA reads TGTGCCAGCAGCTTAAATAGACTAGCGGGAGGAGGAGTAGTCGAGACCCAGTACTTC. Its translation: CASSLNRLAGGGVVETQYF.

V and J are TRBV28 and TRBJ2-3; TRBD2 agrees at 7 bases. The V gene end was trimmed by 7 bases and the J gene end by 1 base; junction bases not matched to a gene: 8. Looked up from germline, CDR1 is MDHEN and CDR2 is SYDVKM. This CDR3 is built from 15 residues. The CDR3 reads CASNGWAGGTDTQYF. The CDR3 bases are TGTGCCAGCAACGGATGGGCGGGGGGCACAGATACGCAGTATTTT.

About this clone: Other DNA sequences of this sample code for an identical CDR3. V usage is TRBV28 and J usage is TRBJ1-5, with TRBD1 matching 8 bases. J gave up 2 bases and V 5 bases, and 5 bases lay outside the gene matches. CDR1 MDHEN and CDR2 SYDVKM come from the germline V gene. This CDR3 spans 15 amino acids. CDR3 sequence reads: CASSPGGEGNQPQHF. The CDR3 bases are TGTGCCAGCAGTCCAGGGGGCGAGGGCAATCAGCCCCAGCATTTT.

The chain employs TRBV29-1 and TRBJ2-1; TRBD1 aligns across 9 bases. CDR1 and CDR2 from the germline V gene are SQVTM and ANQGSEA. The CDR3 has 13 amino acids. After removal of 7 bases from V and 7 bases from J, the junction contained 8 bases not matched to a gene. For the CDR3, the DNA is TGCAGCGGTGGGACAGGGCCCCGGAATGAGCAGTTCTTC. It encodes CSGGTGPRNEQFF.

This sequence joins TRBV6-5 and TRBJ2-5, with 8 nucleotides matching TRBD1. Germline V gene sequence: CDR1 MNHEY, CDR2 SVGAGI. The CDR3 consists of 14 residues. V shed 3 bases, J shed 7 bases, and the junction held 7 bases outside the gene matches. The CDR3 loop reads CASSYSTGDGTQYF. In DNA, the CDR3 is TGTGCCAGCAGTTATTCGACAGGGGACGGGACCCAGTACTTC.

V is TRBV18 and J is TRBJ1-3; D uncertain. The CDR3 is made up of 15 amino acids. Trimming took 3 bases from V and 2 from J, leaving 11 bases between them. Germline loops: CDR1 KGHSH, CDR2 LQKENI. The chain's CDR3 is CASSPGVGAGNTIYF. The CDR3 DNA reads TGTGCCAGCTCACCCGGGGTAGGAGCTGGAAACACCATATATTTT.

This rearrangement joins TRBV5-1 to TRBJ2-7; 7 nucleotides match TRBD2. V shed 2 bases and J 5 bases; nucleotides not matched to a gene: 19. The CDR3 runs 18 residues. The germline V gene has CDR1 SGHRS and CDR2 YFSETQ. DNA for the CDR3: TGCGCCAGCAGCTTACGGGGCAAGCGGGGAGGGGTTCTAAACGAGCAGTACTTC. This translates into CASSLRGKRGGVLNEQYF.

The rearrangement joins TRBV4-1 to TRBJ1-4; the D is unclear. V shed 2 bases and J shed 8 bases, with 9 bases lying between them. The CDR3 length is 13 residues. Per the germline V gene, CDR1 is MGHRA and CDR2 is YSYEKL. This CDR3 reads CASSQRMREKLFF. The CDR3 region has the DNA TGCGCCAGCAGCCAACGTATGAGGGAAAAACTGTTTTTT.

The J gene is TRBJ2-1, the V gene TRBV24-1; the D gene is possibly TRBD1 (5 bases). The ends were cut back, 3 bases at V and 6 bases at J, with 11 bases in the middle. CDR1 KGHDR and CDR2 SFDVKD come from the germline V gene. The CDR3 length is 14 residues. CDR3 amino acids: CATSDVPQGNEQFF. CDR3 DNA: TGTGCCACCAGTGATGTCCCGCAGGGCAATGAGCAGTTCTTC.

The chain recombines TRBV7-2 with TRBJ2-7; TRBD2 matches at 7 bases. CDR1 is SGHTA, CDR2 FQGNSA, per germline. The trim removed 5 bases at V and 4 bases at J, leaving 11 bases unmatched. The CDR3 consists of 15 residues. This CDR3 reads CASSVTGTGGYEQYF. CDR3 nucleotide sequence: TGTGCCAGCAGCGTCACCGGGACGGGAGGATACGAGCAGTACTTC.

The chain uses TRBV7-8 and TRBJ2-1, with D perhaps matching TRBD2 (6 bases). The CDR3 runs to 13 residues. The V and J ends lost 3 bases and 8 bases respectively, with 11 bases between them. Germline lookup yields CDR1 SGHVS and CDR2 FQNEAQ. In DNA, the CDR3 is TGTGCCAGCAGCTTGGAACTAGCCGATGAGCAGTTCTTC. Protein: CASSLELADEQFF. Filled out from reference TRBV7-8 and TRBJ2-1, the complete variable domain reads GAGVSQSPRYKVAKRGQDVALRCDPISGHVSLFWYQQALGQGPEFLTYFQNEAQLDKSGLPSDRFFAERPEGSVSTLKIQRTQQEDSAVYLCASSLELADEQFFGPGTRLTVL.

This clone was seen a few times. V gene TRBV5-1 combines with J gene TRBJ1-2; D unresolved. The CDR3 is made up of 13 amino acids. Germline CDR1 and CDR2: SGHRS and YFSETQ. V gave up 0 bases and J gave up 5 bases, with 8 bases separating them. This CDR3 reads CASSLVAEYGYTF. DNA for the CDR3: TGCGCCAGCAGCTTGGTAGCAGAATATGGCTACACCTTC.

V gene TRBV27 combines with J gene TRBJ2-3; 9 positions agree with TRBD1. Germline CDR1 is MNHEY and CDR2 is SMNVEV (reference sequence). Trimming took 6 bases from V and 5 from J; bases not matched to a gene: 9. There are 15 residues in the CDR3. The CDR3 loop is CASSRTGGILDTQYF. As DNA, the CDR3 is TGTGCCAGCAGCCGCACAGGGGGCATTTTAGATACGCAGTATTTT.

The chain joins TRBV7-2 to TRBJ1-5, with a weak D call TRBD1 (5 bases). The CDR3 has 16 residues. Germline CDR1 reads SGHTA; CDR2 reads FQGNSA. Trimming removed 6 bases from V and 0 bases from J, with 15 bases in between. CDR3 sequence: CASSKQGKYSNQPQHF. DNA of the CDR3: TGTGCCAGCAGTAAGCAGGGTAAATATAGCAATCAGCCCCAGCATTTT.